The source of this T cell receptor (beta chain) is a study of cytomegalovirus exposure and HLA in healthy donors. Study-wide background: Later, an analysis reported that the 110 or so validation repertoires had used the same platform as the 500 to 750 first-cohort repertoires. Study-wide results and limits: The study found most TCR sequences rare, yet found some public TCRs in many donors.

From the approximately 120-subject validation cohort, which was separate from the approximately 670-subject first cohort, the donors were drawn. About this clone itself: Its antigen is still unknown.

The assay was immunoSEQ multiplex PCR, and TCRdb's table has in-frame clones only and misses some. The table lists about 63,000 clones, approximately 95% of them singletons. The CDR3 is 13 residues long. V gave up 5 bases and J gave up 1 base; unmatched junction bases: 1. Germline V CDR1 and CDR2: SGHTA, FQGTGA. V is TRBV7-3 and J is TRBJ2-7; 8 bases align to TRBD1. This sequence originates from a young woman in good health and CMV-seropositive. Sequenced input: PBMCs. The chain's CDR3 is CASSRDRSYEQYF. The CDR3 DNA reads as TGTGCCAGCAGCCGGGACAGGTCCTACGAGCAGTACTTC.